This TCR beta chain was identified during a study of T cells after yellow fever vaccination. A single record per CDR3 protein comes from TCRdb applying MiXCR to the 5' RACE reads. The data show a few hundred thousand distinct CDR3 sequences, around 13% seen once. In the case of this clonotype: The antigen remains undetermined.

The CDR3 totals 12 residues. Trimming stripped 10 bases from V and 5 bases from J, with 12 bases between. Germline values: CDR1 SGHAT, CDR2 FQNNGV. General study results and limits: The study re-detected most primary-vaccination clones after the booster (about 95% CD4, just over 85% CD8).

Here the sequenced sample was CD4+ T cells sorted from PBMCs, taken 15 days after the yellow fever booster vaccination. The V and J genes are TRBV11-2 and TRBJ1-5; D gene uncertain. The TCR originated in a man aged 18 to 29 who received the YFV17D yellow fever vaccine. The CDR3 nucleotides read TGTGCCACCCCCACGCTCGATCAGCCCCAGCATTTT. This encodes CATPTLDQPQHF. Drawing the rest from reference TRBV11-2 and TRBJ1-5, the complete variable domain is EAGVAQSPRYKIIEKRQSVAFWCNPISGHATLYWYQQILGQGPKLLIQFQNNGVVDDSQLPKDRFSAERLKGVDSTLKIQPAKLEDSAVYLCATPTLDQPQHFGDGTRLSIL.